The 7 T cell receptor beta chains in this list originate from one sample, sequenced in a study of Ad26.COV2.S vaccination and SARS-CoV-2 variants. Method: immunoSEQ multiplex PCR; TCRdb's copy keeps in-frame clones and lacks some. The sample holds about 350,000 clones; about 85% are singletons and the top ten take less than 4%. Treatment here: about 20 received Ad26.COV2.S at low or high dose, single or two shots; several received placebo; per-sample allocation not given. Sampling was performed 63 days after the first vaccine or placebo injection. The specimen comprised peripheral blood, sampled in a trial of Ad26.COV2.S vaccine versus placebo. All receptors come from a person aged 18 to 65 who received the Ad26.COV2.S COVID-19 vaccine or a placebo.

The CDR3 here is CASSLVGVRGAGNEQFF. CDR3 DNA: TGTGCCAGCAGCTTAGTTGGGGTCCGGGGAGCGGGTAATGAGCAGTTCTTC. V gene TRBV7-2 combines with J gene TRBJ2-1; tentative D call: TRBD2 (6 bases). Trimming pared 1 base from V and 7 bases from J, leaving 20 bases between. The germline V gene encodes CDR1 SGHTA and CDR2 FQGNSA. The CDR3 runs 17 residues.

The chain recombines TRBV27 with TRBJ1-4, with D perhaps TRBD1 (6 bases). This CDR3 is 13 amino acids long. The germline V gene has CDR1 MNHEY and CDR2 SMNVEV (reference sequence). V dropped 4 bases and J dropped 14 bases, with 17 bases sitting between them. The CDR3 nucleotides read TGTGCCAGCAGTTCAAATACAGGGAGGATGCTGTTTTTT. Residues: CASSSNTGRMLFF.

V and J are TRBV3-1 (or the pseudogene TRBV3-2) and TRBJ1-1, with D unclear. This CDR3 has 15 residues. Per germline, CDR1 LGHDT and CDR2 YNNKEL (reference sequence). V was pared by 4 bases and J by 5 bases, with 17 bases between. DNA for the CDR3: TGTGCCAGCAGCCTAACCGACTGGGGTAGAACTGAAGCTTTCTTT. This gives the protein CASSLTDWGRTEAFF.

This clone came up a few times. The V call is TRBV2, the J call TRBJ1-6, with a tentative D call TRBD1 (6 bases). The CDR3 runs 14 residues. The V gene's germline CDR1 is SNHLY and CDR2 FYNNEI. V was pared by 4 bases and J by 10 bases, with 14 bases between. For the CDR3, the DNA is TGTGCCAGCAGTGTATCTGGGGGGCTCTCACCCCTCCACTTT. Translating it yields CASSVSGGLSPLHF.

This clone was picked up one time. The rearrangement links TRBV30 to TRBJ1-2; no firm D call. The CDR3 has 11 amino acids. CDR1 and CDR2 from the germline V gene are GTSNPN and SVGIG (reference sequence). Trimming shortened V by 2 bases and J by 8 bases, and 9 bases separated the two germline ends. Here the CDR3 DNA reads TGTGCCTGGAGTTTTCAGCTGGGCTACACCTTC. Its protein is CAWSFQLGYTF.

The chain couples TRBV7-2 to TRBJ1-3; 7 nucleotides line up with TRBD1. Germline loops: CDR1 SGHTA, CDR2 FQGNSA. V was pared by 5 bases and J by 9 bases, with 7 bases of the junction left unmatched. This CDR3 is built from 13 residues. CDR3 amino acids: CASSQTGIGTIYF. CDR3 nucleotides: TGTGCCAGCAGCCAGACAGGGATCGGCACCATATATTTT.

J is TRBJ2-2 and V is TRBV2; either TRBD1 or TRBD2 may supply D (5 bases each). Germline CDR1 SNHLY, CDR2 FYNNEI. CDR3 length equals 15 residues. Trimming stripped 6 bases from V and 2 bases from J, with 13 bases between. The CDR3 reads CASRRDGKNTGELFF. The CDR3 DNA reads as TGTGCCAGCAGGAGGGACGGGAAAAACACCGGGGAGCTGTTTTTT.